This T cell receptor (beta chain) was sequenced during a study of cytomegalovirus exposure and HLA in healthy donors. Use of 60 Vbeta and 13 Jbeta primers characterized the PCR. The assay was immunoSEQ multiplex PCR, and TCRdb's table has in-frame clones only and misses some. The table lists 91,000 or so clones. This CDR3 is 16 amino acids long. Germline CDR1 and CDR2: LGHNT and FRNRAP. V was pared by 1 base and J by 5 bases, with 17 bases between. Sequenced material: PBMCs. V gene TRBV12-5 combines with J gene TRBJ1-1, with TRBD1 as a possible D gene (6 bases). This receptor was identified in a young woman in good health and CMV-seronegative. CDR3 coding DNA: TGTGCTAGTGGTTTGGGTAGAGTGGCAGGGGAAACTGAAGCTTTCTTT. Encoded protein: CASGLGRVAGETEAFF.